These 10 T cell receptor beta chains were all obtained from the same sample, sequenced in a study of blood T cell repertoires in COVID-19. Assay used: immunoSEQ multiplex PCR; TCRdb lists only in-frame clones, some missing. The sample contains over 250,000 clones, more than 85% of which appear only once. Sequencing was carried out using peripheral blood. The receptors originated from a person in their late teens or twenties with COVID-19, enrolled during active disease.

This clone was found once. The chain combines TRBV2 with TRBJ2-3, with 9 bases aligning to TRBD1. The length of the CDR3 is 15 residues. The germline CDR1 and CDR2 sequences are SNHLY and FYNNEI. The junction had 10 bases not matched to a gene; V was cut back by 5 bases and J by 7 bases. CDR3 sequence: CASSLRDRERHTQYF. The CDR3, as DNA: TGTGCCAGCAGTCTCCGGGACAGGGAAAGACATACGCAGTATTTT.

The V and J genes are TRBV14 and TRBJ2-3, with D perhaps TRBD2 (9 bases). Trimming left V 0 bases short and J 1 base short, with 32 bases between. Germline assignment: CDR1 SGHDN and CDR2 FVKESK. This CDR3 region has 23 residues. The CDR3 loop reads CASSQEDRGGTSGLTRGTDTQYF. CDR3 bases: TGTGCCAGCAGCCAAGAAGACAGGGGAGGAACTAGCGGGCTCACAAGAGGCACAGATACGCAGTATTTT.

The chain links TRBV7-2 to TRBJ2-5, with a possible D match to TRBD1 (5 bases). V shed 7 bases and J shed 5 bases, with 11 bases lying between them. The germline V gene has CDR1 SGHTA and CDR2 FQGNSA. CDR3 length equals 12 residues. The CDR3 DNA reads TGTGCCAGCAACGACCCAGGGGAGACCCAGTACTTC. This sequence encodes CASNDPGETQYF.

The V call is TRBV5-8, the J call TRBJ2-6; TRBD1 matches 8 bases. V lost 3 bases, J lost 0 bases, and 5 bases stayed unmatched. Germline-derived CDR1 and CDR2 are SGHTS and YDEGEE. The CDR3 length is 17 residues. The CDR3: CASSWGQAGSGANVLTF. In DNA form, the CDR3 reads TGTGCCAGCAGCTGGGGACAGGCTGGCTCTGGGGCCAACGTCCTGACTTTC.

The CDR3: CASSPLHSNQPQHF. The DNA of the CDR3 is TGTGCCAGCAGCCCCTTACATAGCAATCAGCCCCAGCATTTT. This sequence joins TRBV2 and TRBJ1-5, with D hard to call. This CDR3 is 14 amino acids long. Trimming left V 6 bases short and J 0 bases short, with 9 bases between. CDR1 and CDR2 (germline): SNHLY, FYNNEI.

J is TRBJ1-1 and V is TRBV27; 7 bases are shared with TRBD1. J was trimmed by 7 bases and V by 5 bases; bases with no gene match: 10. Germline CDR1 reads MNHEY; CDR2 reads SMNVEV (reference sequence). This CDR3 is 14 amino acids long. CDR3 region: CASSITGAGYEAFF. DNA of the CDR3: TGTGCCAGCAGTATCACAGGGGCCGGCTATGAAGCTTTCTTT.

V usage is TRBV2 and J usage is TRBJ2-7; TRBD2 matches 10 bases. The CDR3 runs 14 residues. Trimming at V came to 3 bases and at J to 4 bases, leaving 3 bases not matched to a gene. The V gene's germline CDR1 is SNHLY and CDR2 FYNNEI. CDR3 nucleotide sequence: TGTGCCAGCAGTGATCTAGCGGGAGATTACGAGCAGTACTTC. It translates to CASSDLAGDYEQYF.

CDR3 in DNA: TGTGCCAGCAGGACCGGACTAGCCTACAATGAGCAGTTCTTC. Translated, it gives CASRTGLAYNEQFF. V gene TRBV11-2 combines with J gene TRBJ2-1; the match to TRBD2 covers 7 bases. Germline trimming cut 6 bases from V and 2 bases from J; bases unmatched to any gene: 4. CDR3 length equals 14 residues. Germline loops: CDR1 SGHAT, CDR2 FQNNGV.

This clone was seen more than once but under ten times. The chain recombines TRBV12-5 with TRBJ1-5, with D possibly TRBD1 on 6 matching bases. The CDR3 length is 14 residues. The V gene lost 7 bases and the J gene lost 3 bases, with 13 bases spanning the gap. CDR1 and CDR2 (germline): LGHNT, FRNRAP. In DNA, the CDR3 is TGTGCTAGTGCCAACCAGGGGACCAATCAGCCCCAGCATTTT. Amino acids: CASANQGTNQPQHF.

This clone appeared once. The V gene is TRBV18, the J gene TRBJ2-2; D ambiguous. V shed 1 base and J shed 1 base, with 4 bases lying between them. CDR3 length: 14 amino acids. Germline V CDR1 and CDR2: KGHSH, LQKENI. The CDR3 loop is CASSPRRNTGELFF. The CDR3 DNA reads TGTGCCAGCTCACCACGCAGGAACACCGGGGAGCTGTTTTTT.